The clone carrying this T cell receptor beta chain was detected only once. The data derive from a study of CD8 T cells in Susac syndrome. Random-hexamer reverse transcription was applied to 0.5 to 1 ug RNA. TCRdb analysed the immunoSEQ multiplex PCR reads with MiXCR anew, one entry per CDR3 protein. The repertoire consists of about 130,000 distinct CDR3 sequences, with about 96% occurring once and the leading ten covering roughly 0.11%. Germline loops: CDR1 MGHDK, CDR2 SYGVNS. The CDR3 runs to 19 residues. V lost 7 bases, J lost 3 bases, and 18 bases stayed unmatched. The receptor comes from a human donor in good health. J is TRBJ2-6 and V is TRBV25-1; 7 positions agree with TRBD2. Sequencing was done on a sample of CD4+ T cells from PBMCs. The CDR3: CASIAPLGGGPSGANVLTF. The CDR3 nucleotides read TGTGCCAGCATTGCCCCCTTGGGGGGAGGGCCGAGTGGGGCCAACGTCCTGACTTTC.